This TCR beta chain was captured in a study of cytomegalovirus exposure and HLA in healthy donors. With 60 Vbeta and 13 Jbeta primers, the PCR was carried out. In the source study's methods: The count from a later analysis was about 80 million unique TCR beta chains, some 9.9 million of them shared. Assay used: immunoSEQ multiplex PCR; TCRdb lists only in-frame clones, some missing. V, J and clone size are taken as reported in that table, and D and trimming were inferred from the DNA itself. Found here are roughly 120,000 clones, roughly two thirds of them singletons; the top ten hold under 8.5%. CDR3 size: 13 residues. The V and J ends lost 3 bases and 10 bases respectively, with 15 bases between them. Germline assignment: CDR1 ENHRY and CDR2 SYGVKD. This clone was seen more than once but under ten times.

The specimen was PBMCs. This TCR derives from a man in his forties in good health and CMV-seronegative. This chain joins TRBV10-3 and TRBJ1-1; D unresolved. The CDR3 reads CAISDPGSPGAFF. In DNA, the CDR3 is TGTGCCATCAGTGACCCGGGATCCCCGGGAGCTTTCTTT.